The present T cell receptor beta chain was sequenced within a study of blood T cell repertoires in COVID-19. Clones were sequenced by immunoSEQ multiplex PCR, and TCRdb holds only the in-frame ones, with some missing. The table shows under 300,000 clones, with roughly 84% occurring only once. Source material: peripheral blood. The clonotype comes from a woman aged 40 to 50 who had recovered from COVID-19.

Here the CDR3 reads CASKLQQGTKNIQYF. CDR3 nucleotide sequence: TGTGCCAGCAAACTTCAACAGGGGACCAAAAACATTCAGTACTTC. The rearrangement uses TRBV6-5 and TRBJ2-4; 7 bases fit TRBD1. The CDR3 totals 15 residues. Germline CDR1 and CDR2: MNHEY and SVGAGI. After removal of 7 bases from V and 2 bases from J, the junction contained 8 bases not matched to a gene.